Shown below are 18 T cell receptor beta chains from a single sample sequenced in a study of blood T cell repertoires in COVID-19. This table comes from immunoSEQ multiplex PCR, and its TCRdb copy is limited to in-frame clones, with some not included. The sample lists some 390,000 clones; around nine tenths were seen once. The sequencing input was PBMCs or T cells enriched from blood (not recorded which). These receptors were obtained from a woman in her 30s who had recovered from COVID-19.

The chain links TRBV15 to TRBJ1-5; weak D call: TRBD1 (6 bases). Germline values: CDR1 LNHNV, CDR2 YYDKDF (reference sequence). The CDR3 is 17 amino acids. V was shortened by 5 bases and J by 0 bases, with 17 bases between the two germline ends. The CDR3 sequence is CATSSGGRLYSNQPQHF. CDR3 DNA sequence: TGTGCCACCAGCTCCGGGGGGCGGCTTTATAGCAATCAGCCCCAGCATTTT.

The chain employs TRBV18 and TRBJ2-2; D perhaps matches TRBD2 (6 bases). Deletions cut 3 bases from V and 0 bases from J, with 11 bases between. From germline, CDR1 is KGHSH and CDR2 LQKENI. The CDR3 is made up of 16 amino acids. The CDR3 DNA sequence: TGTGCCAGCTCACCGGCCGCGGGGTCGAACACCGGGGAGCTGTTTTTT. This gives the protein CASSPAAGSNTGELFF. The variable domain in full, completed from reference TRBV18 and TRBJ2-2, reads NAGVMQNPRHLVRRRGQEARLRCSPMKGHSHVYWYRQLPEEGLKFMVYLQKENIIDESGMPKERFSAEFPKEGPSILRIQQVVRGDSAAYFCASSPAAGSNTGELFFGEGSRLTVL.

In DNA, the CDR3 is TGTGCCAGCAGCCCCCGGGAAGCAACTAATGAAAAACTGTTTTTT. Its translation: CASSPREATNEKLFF. The chain joins TRBV9 to TRBJ1-4; no definite D call. This CDR3 is built from 15 residues. Germline V gene data show CDR1 as SGDLS and CDR2 as YYNGEE. The V end lost 4 bases, the J end lost 0 bases, and 10 bases lay between the germline ends.

This clone was seen a handful of times. The V call is TRBV3-1 (or the pseudogene TRBV3-2), the J call TRBJ2-7; 8 bases are a match to TRBD1. J was trimmed by 5 bases and V by 6 bases; bases with no gene match: 9. This CDR3 contains 14 residues. The germline V gene encodes CDR1 LGHDT and CDR2 YNNKEL (reference sequence). The CDR3 region is CASRPRTGSHEQYF. The CDR3 DNA reads TGTGCCAGCAGACCTAGGACAGGGAGCCACGAGCAGTACTTC.

This rearrangement joins TRBV5-1 to TRBJ2-5; tentative D call: TRBD2 (6 bases). The germline V and J ends were trimmed by 2 bases and 2 bases, with 10 bases remaining between them. CDR3 length: 14 amino acids. Germline V gene lookup returns CDR1 SGHRS and CDR2 YFSETQ. The CDR3: CASSFGGSQETQYF. CDR3 nucleotide sequence: TGCGCCAGCAGCTTCGGAGGGAGTCAAGAGACCCAGTACTTC.

The rearrangement uses TRBV2 and TRBJ1-2, with TRBD1 matching over 9 bases. The CDR3 sequence is 14 residues long. V lost 2 bases, J lost 5 bases, and 3 bases stayed unmatched. Germline V gene lookup returns CDR1 SNHLY and CDR2 FYNNEI. The DNA for the CDR3 is TGTGCCAGCAGTGAAAGGACAGGGGAGTATGGCTACACCTTC. Its translation is CASSERTGEYGYTF.

This clone has only one observation. The chain employs TRBV7-3 and TRBJ2-5, with TRBD1 as a possible D gene (6 bases). V shed 3 bases and J shed 5 bases, with 28 bases lying between them. Germline lookup yields CDR1 SGHTA and CDR2 FQGTGA. This CDR3 contains 19 residues. CDR3 DNA sequence: TGTGCCAGCAGCTTCTGGGACACGGACCCTCCAAGCTACGTGGAGACCCAGTACTTC. It encodes CASSFWDTDPPSYVETQYF. Filled out from reference TRBV7-3 and TRBJ2-5, the complete variable domain reads GAGVSQTPSNKVTEKGKYVELRCDPISGHTALYWYRQSLGQGPEFLIYFQGTGAADDSGLPNDRFFAVRPEGSVSTLKIQRTERGDSAVYLCASSFWDTDPPSYVETQYFGPGTRLLVL.

The rearrangement uses TRBV30 and TRBJ1-2; the D gene is possibly TRBD1 (5 bases). The CDR3 loop spans 18 amino acids. The germline V gene encodes CDR1 GTSNPN and CDR2 SVGIG (reference sequence). V lost 0 bases and J 4 bases, leaving 24 bases between the germline ends. The CDR3 nucleotides are TGTGCCTGGAGTGTACTACTGGGGCAGACCAAGGCCTCCTATGGCTACACCTTC. This codes for CAWSVLLGQTKASYGYTF. The full variable domain, its missing parts supplied by reference TRBV30 and TRBJ1-2, is SQTIHQWPATLVQPVGSPLSLECTVEGTSNPNLYWYRQAAGRGLQLLFYSVGIGQISSEVPQNLSASRPQDRQFILSSKKLLLSDSGFYLCAWSVLLGQTKASYGYTFGSGTRLTVV.

This chain uses TRBV14 with TRBJ2-7; no clear D gene. CDR1 is SGHDN and CDR2 is FVKESK in the germline V gene. The CDR3 contains 15 residues. V lost 9 bases, J lost 3 bases, and 21 bases lay in between. The DNA of the CDR3 is TGTGCCAGTAGTAACCTCGGTGCAGGTGTCTACGAGCAGTACTTC. Encoded protein: CASSNLGAGVYEQYF.

V gene TRBV19 combines with J gene TRBJ2-1, with 10 bases lining up with TRBD2. The CDR3 has 15 amino acids. Germline assignment: CDR1 LNHDA and CDR2 SQIVND (reference sequence). The trim removed 3 bases at V and 6 bases at J, leaving 5 bases unmatched. This chain's CDR3 is CASSIIAGGSNEQFF. Written as DNA, the CDR3 is TGTGCCAGTAGTATTATAGCGGGAGGTAGCAATGAGCAGTTCTTC.

V is TRBV27 and J is TRBJ2-7, with D unclear. There are 11 residues in the CDR3. Germline V gene sequence: CDR1 MNHEY, CDR2 SMNVEV (reference sequence). Deletions cut 4 bases from V and 5 bases from J, with 6 bases between. The CDR3 nucleotides read TGTGCCAGCAGTTCTTTCCACGAGCAGTACTTC. This codes for CASSSFHEQYF.

The V call is TRBV7-2, the J call TRBJ2-1; 8 bases align to TRBD1. The CDR3 spans 14 residues. Trimming removed 4 bases from V and 8 bases from J; junction bases left unmatched: 7. Germline V lookup: CDR1 SGHTA, CDR2 FQGNSA. The CDR3 protein is CASSSGQGRYEQFF. The CDR3 DNA follows: TGTGCCAGCAGCTCCGGACAGGGAAGATATGAGCAGTTCTTC.

The rearrangement joins TRBV4-3 to TRBJ2-5, with 10 nucleotides matching TRBD1. Looked up from germline, CDR1 is LGHNA and CDR2 is YSLEER. V gave up 1 base and J gave up 5 bases; unmatched junction bases: 10. This CDR3 spans 17 amino acids. The CDR3 here is CASSQGSRDRGQETQYF. The CDR3 DNA follows: TGCGCCAGCAGCCAAGGTTCGAGGGACAGGGGCCAGGAGACCCAGTACTTC.

The genes are TRBV4-3 and TRBJ1-2, with D tentatively TRBD1 (6 bases). The germline V and J ends were trimmed by 0 bases and 4 bases, with 24 bases remaining between them. The CDR3 sequence is 19 residues long. The germline gives CDR1 LGHNA, CDR2 YSLEER. The CDR3, as DNA: TGCGCCAGCAGCCAAGATACCCAAGTCGGGACACTTATTGGCTATGGCTACACCTTC. Translated, it gives CASSQDTQVGTLIGYGYTF.

This chain's CDR3 is CASSTDRDKGEKLFF. The CDR3 bases are TGTGCCAGCAGCACCGACAGGGATAAGGGTGAAAAACTGTTTTTT. V gene TRBV9 combines with J gene TRBJ1-4; 7 positions agree with TRBD1. Looked up from germline, CDR1 is SGDLS and CDR2 is YYNGEE. V lost 4 bases and J lost 7; bases outside the gene matches: 10. The CDR3 loop spans 15 amino acids. Together with reference TRBV9 and TRBJ1-4, the CDR3 gives the full variable domain: DSGVTQTPKHLITATGQRVTLRCSPRSGDLSVYWYQQSLDQGLQFLIQYYNGEERAKGNILERFSAQQFPDLHSELNLSSLELGDSALYFCASSTDRDKGEKLFFGSGTQLSVL.

The chain employs TRBV15 and TRBJ1-1, with 7 positions matching TRBD1. Germline CDR1 reads LNHNV; CDR2 reads YYDKDF (reference sequence). CDR3 length equals 18 residues. Trimming at V came to 0 bases and at J to 0 bases, leaving 10 bases not matched to a gene. CDR3 DNA sequence: TGTGCCACCAGCAGAGATACGTACAGGGGTCTGATGAACACTGAAGCTTTCTTT. This sequence encodes CATSRDTYRGLMNTEAFF.

The chain employs TRBV6-2 or TRBV6-3 and TRBJ2-1; no clear D gene. From germline, CDR1 is MNHEY and CDR2 SVGEGT. Trimming pared 5 bases from V and 7 bases from J, leaving 18 bases between. The CDR3 spans 15 residues. CDR3 DNA: TGTGCCAGCAGTCTTTCCGCAGGCCGGTGGAATGAGCAGTTCTTC. Residues: CASSLSAGRWNEQFF.

The J gene is TRBJ1-2, the V gene TRBV10-3, with D perhaps matching TRBD1 (5 bases). Germline lookup yields CDR1 ENHRY and CDR2 SYGVKD. V gave up 0 bases and J gave up 1 base, with 12 bases separating them. The CDR3 has 16 residues. As DNA, the CDR3 is TGTGCCATCAGTGAGTCACAGGCGATCCTTAACTATGGCTACACCTTC. Protein sequence: CAISESQAILNYGYTF.